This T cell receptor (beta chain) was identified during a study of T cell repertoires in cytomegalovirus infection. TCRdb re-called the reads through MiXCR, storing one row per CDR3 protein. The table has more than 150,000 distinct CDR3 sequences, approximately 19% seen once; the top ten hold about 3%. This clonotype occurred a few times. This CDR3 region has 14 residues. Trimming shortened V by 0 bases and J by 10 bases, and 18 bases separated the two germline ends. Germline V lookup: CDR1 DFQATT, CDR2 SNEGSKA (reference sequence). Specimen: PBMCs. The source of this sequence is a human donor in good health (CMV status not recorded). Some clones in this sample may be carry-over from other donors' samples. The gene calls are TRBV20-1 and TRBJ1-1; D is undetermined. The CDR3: CSAREKNRGRSAFF. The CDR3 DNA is TGCAGTGCTAGAGAAAAAAACCGAGGGCGCTCAGCTTTCTTT.